This paragraph covers one T cell receptor beta chain sequence. The repertoire was sequenced with immunoSEQ multiplex PCR; TCRdb's copy has only in-frame clones and lacks some. Found here are approximately 9,800 clones, around 69% of them singletons; the top ten hold roughly 23%. The data originate from a study of T cells after somatic rescue of genetic block. Looked up from germline, CDR1 is SGHVS and CDR2 is FQNEAQ. Trimming stripped 2 bases from V and 2 bases from J, with 14 bases between. The CDR3 has 16 amino acids. The material sequenced was peripheral blood mononuclear cells (PBMCs). The rearrangement uses TRBV7-8 and TRBJ2-3; no clear D. This clonotype was sampled from a boy aged 5-17 years. The CDR3 sequence is CASSLQIERPTDTQYF. The DNA of the CDR3 is TGTGCCAGCAGCTTACAGATCGAGAGGCCCACAGATACGCAGTATTTT.